What follows are 17 T cell receptor beta chains derived from one specimen sequenced in a study of blood T cell repertoires in COVID-19. The assay was immunoSEQ multiplex PCR, and TCRdb's table has in-frame clones only and misses some. Here the sample spans a few hundred thousand clones, approximately 85% being singletons. Specimen: peripheral blood. The origin of the receptors is a man aged 18 to 30 with active or convalescent COVID-19.

This clone was observed once. V is TRBV13 and J is TRBJ1-4; D uncertain. The V end lost 7 bases, the J end lost 8 bases, and 14 bases lay between the germline ends. The CDR3 contains 13 residues. Germline V lookup: CDR1 PRHDT, CDR2 FYEKMQ (reference sequence). The CDR3 DNA follows: TGTGCCAGCAACTCGGGGAATGGGGAAAAACTGTTTTTT. Translation gives CASNSGNGEKLFF.

This chain connects TRBV18 to TRBJ2-1; D gene uncertain. CDR3 length: 15 amino acids. CDR1 is KGHSH and CDR2 is LQKENI in the germline V gene. V lost 0 bases to trimming and J lost 9 bases, with 15 bases between them. This chain's CDR3 is CASSPPVVAPGEQFF. CDR3 coding DNA: TGTGCCAGCTCACCACCGGTGGTGGCACCGGGTGAGCAGTTCTTC.

The rearrangement joins TRBV7-2 to TRBJ2-2, with 8 bases identical to TRBD1. Germline trimming cut 3 bases from V and 5 bases from J; bases unmatched to any gene: 5. The CDR3 contains 15 residues. Per germline, CDR1 SGHTA and CDR2 FQGNSA. CDR3 in amino acids: CASSLRTGRTGELFF. The CDR3 DNA is TGTGCCAGCAGCTTGAGGACAGGGAGGACCGGGGAGCTGTTTTTT. The entire variable domain, with the rest obtained from reference TRBV7-2 and TRBJ2-2, is as follows: GAGVSQSPSNKVTEKGKDVELRCDPISGHTALYWYRQSLGQGLEFLIYFQGNSAPDKSGLPSDRFSAERTGGSVSTLTIQRTQQEDSAVYLCASSLRTGRTGELFFGEGSRLTVL.

The V and J genes are TRBV14 and TRBJ1-1; D not certain. The germline V and J ends were trimmed by 1 base and 5 bases, with 8 bases remaining between them. Germline assignment: CDR1 SGHDN and CDR2 FVKESK. The CDR3 is 13 residues long. CDR3 in amino acids: CASSQGSITEAFF. The DNA for the CDR3 is TGTGCCAGCAGCCAAGGAAGCATAACTGAAGCTTTCTTT.

The gene calls are TRBV3-1 (or the pseudogene TRBV3-2) and TRBJ2-1; 8 nucleotides match TRBD2. Germline CDR1 LGHDT, CDR2 YNNKEL (reference sequence). The CDR3 runs 17 residues. The trim removed 0 bases at V and 10 bases at J, leaving 14 bases unmatched. CDR3: CASSQEDLRGVPMEQFF. The CDR3 DNA reads as TGTGCCAGCAGCCAAGAGGATTTGCGGGGGGTCCCTATGGAGCAGTTCTTC.

The V call is TRBV5-4, the J call TRBJ1-2; D might be TRBD1 (6 bases). The CDR3 runs to 15 residues. The V end lost 0 bases, the J end lost 0 bases, and 9 bases lay between the germline ends. Germline V lookup: CDR1 SGHNT, CDR2 YYREEE (reference sequence). CDR3 region: CASSLDRAPNYGYTF. In nucleotides, the CDR3 is TGTGCCAGCAGCTTGGACAGGGCCCCTAACTATGGCTACACCTTC.

This clone came up once. This rearrangement joins TRBV13 to TRBJ2-1; 7 positions agree with TRBD1. V lost 5 bases to trimming and J lost 4 bases; unmatched junction nucleotides: 5. The CDR3 covers 14 residues. Per the germline V gene, CDR1 is PRHDT and CDR2 is FYEKMQ (reference sequence). CDR3 DNA sequence: TGTGCCAGCAGCCCTGGACAGGTTTACAATGAGCAGTTCTTC. Its translation is CASSPGQVYNEQFF.

This clone occurred once. This sample includes further DNA sequences coding for the same CDR3. The CDR3, as DNA: TGTGCCAGCAGCTTGGCAGATTCTAGCAATCAGCCCCAGCATTTT. This sequence encodes CASSLADSSNQPQHF. V usage is TRBV7-8 and J usage is TRBJ1-5, with D hard to call. CDR1 and CDR2 from the germline V gene are SGHVS and FQNEAQ. The ends were cut back, 3 bases at V and 0 bases at J, with 9 bases in the middle. The length of the CDR3 is 15 residues.

This clone turned up a few times. The genes are TRBV13 and TRBJ1-3, with a possible D match to TRBD1 (5 bases). Trimming took off 5 bases at V and 4 bases at J, with 15 bases between the two ends. The CDR3 totals 15 residues. CDR1 and CDR2 from the germline V gene are PRHDT and FYEKMQ (reference sequence). For the CDR3, the DNA is TGTGCCAGCAGCCAGTCATCGGGGGTCGGAAACACCATATATTTT. This sequence encodes CASSQSSGVGNTIYF.

The sample holds one count of this clone. V is TRBV19 and J is TRBJ1-1, with 8 bases fitting TRBD1. CDR3 length: 15 amino acids. V dropped 5 bases and J dropped 1; count of bases not matched to a gene: 6. Looked up from germline, CDR1 is LNHDA and CDR2 is SQIVND (reference sequence). The CDR3 DNA reads TGTGCCAGTAGTCCTAGGGACAGGAAGAACACTGAAGCTTTCTTT. This encodes CASSPRDRKNTEAFF. The variable domain in full, with the rest retrieved from reference TRBV19 and TRBJ1-1, is DGGITQSPKYLFRKEGQNVTLSCEQNLNHDAMYWYRQDPGQGLRLIYYSQIVNDFQKGDIAEGYSVSREKKESFPLTVTSAQKNPTAFYLCASSPRDRKNTEAFFGQGTRLTVV.

This sequence joins TRBV4-3 and TRBJ1-2; D call uncertain. The CDR3 length is 18 residues. Germline-derived CDR1 and CDR2 are LGHNA and YSLEER. Trimming removed 1 base at V and 2 bases at J, with 20 bases between. This CDR3 reads CASSQVSYYGTLNYGYTF. The CDR3, as DNA: TGCGCCAGCAGCCAAGTGTCTTACTACGGCACTCTAAACTATGGCTACACCTTC.

The J gene is TRBJ1-5, the V gene TRBV7-8; no reliable D call. V gave up 2 bases and J gave up 7 bases, with 9 bases separating them. CDR1 SGHVS and CDR2 FQNEAQ come from the germline V gene. This CDR3 is 13 amino acids long. The CDR3 here is CASSLSGGQPQHF. The CDR3 nucleotides read TGTGCCAGCAGCTTAAGTGGTGGCCAGCCCCAGCATTTT.

V usage is TRBV6-6 and J usage is TRBJ2-5, with TRBD2 matching 9 bases. The V gene end was trimmed by 6 bases and the J gene end by 5 bases; junction bases not matched to a gene: 7. This CDR3 spans 14 amino acids. CDR1 and CDR2 (germline): MNHNY, SVGAGI (reference sequence). DNA for the CDR3: TGTGCCAGCAGCCCCGTGCGGGAGGGGGAGACCCAGTACTTC. Encoded protein: CASSPVREGETQYF.

This clone has a single count. J is TRBJ1-4 and V is TRBV10-3; D might be TRBD1 (5 bases). CDR3 size: 15 residues. Per the germline V gene, CDR1 is ENHRY and CDR2 is SYGVKD. Trimming stripped 2 bases from V and 0 bases from J, with 7 bases between. CDR3 loop: CAISEDSSTNEKLFF. The CDR3 DNA sequence: TGTGCCATCAGTGAGGACAGCTCAACTAATGAAAAACTGTTTTTT.

The chain joins TRBV12-3 or TRBV12-4 to TRBJ1-2; TRBD1 matches 8 bases. The CDR3 is 13 residues long. V was clipped by 10 bases and J by 4 bases; unmatched bases: 8. The CDR3 DNA follows: TGTGCCACCGCAGGGGGCGCCCGCTATGGCTACACCTTC. This gives the protein CATAGGARYGYTF.

J is TRBJ1-5 and V is TRBV6-5; D gene unclear. The CDR3 consists of 15 residues. CDR1 MNHEY and CDR2 SVGAGI come from the germline V gene. The V end lost 0 bases, the J end lost 2 bases, and 8 bases lay between the germline ends. DNA of the CDR3: TGTGCCAGCAGTTACTCGATACACGGCAATCAGCCCCAGCATTTT. It translates to CASSYSIHGNQPQHF.

This chain joins TRBV5-1 and TRBJ2-7, with TRBD1 as a possible D gene (6 bases). The CDR3 loop spans 14 amino acids. Germline values: CDR1 SGHRS, CDR2 YFSETQ. Trimming left V 0 bases short and J 6 bases short, with 13 bases between. CDR3 region: CASSLGAAGAEQYF. DNA of the CDR3: TGCGCCAGCAGCTTGGGGGCGGCAGGGGCCGAGCAGTACTTC.